This is a list of T cell receptor beta chains from one sample in a study of CD8+CD57+ T cells in acquired aplastic anemia. TCRdb ran MiXCR on the reads and lists one entry per CDR3 protein. The sample comprises 90,000 to 120,000 distinct CDR3 sequences, 51% of which are singletons, and about 32% rests with the top ten. The material sequenced was sorted CD4+, CD8+, or CD8+CD57+ T cells (not recorded which) from PBMCs. The receptors come from a human donor in good health, serving as a control. The CDR3 runs from the conserved cysteine through the conserved F or W. The D gene is left open where the match is weak. Only part of the rows carry a size: once, few, many, or a class if the clone is expanded.

TRBJ1-4 | - | - | TRBV11-2 | CASSQPIGTNEKLFF | TGTGCCAGCAGCCAACCCATCGGGACTAATGAAAAACTGTTTTTT
TRBJ2-1 | - | - | TRBV7-3 | CASSLRENSYNEQFF | TGTGCCAGCAGCTTACGGGAAAACTCCTACAATGAGCAGTTCTTC
TRBJ2-1 | - | TRBD2 | TRBV9 | CASSVDVKLAGGYNEQFF | TGTGCCAGCAGCGTAGACGTCAAACTAGCGGGGGGTTACAATGAGCAGTTCTTC
TRBJ1-5 | - | - | TRBV20-1 | CSAPLGGRAGPQHF | TGCAGTGCTCCTCTAGGAGGCCGAGCTGGGCCCCAGCATTTT
TRBJ2-7 | - | - | TRBV25-1 | CASSPGEVGGGRDEQYF | TGCGCCAGCAGCCCGGGCGAAGTAGGGGGGGGGCGGGACGAGCAGTACTTC
TRBJ1-1 | - | - | TRBV10-3 | CAISEGGKAFF | TGTGCCATCAGTGAGGGGGGGAAAGCTTTCTTT
TRBJ1-4 | - | - | TRBV30 | CAWSKNGVSGEKLFF | TGTGCCTGGAGTAAAAATGGGGTGTCGGGTGAAAAACTGTTTTTT
TRBJ1-6 | once | - | TRBV7-3 | CASSLTDNPLHF | TGTGCCAGCAGCTTGACCGATAATCCCCTCCACTTT
TRBJ2-5 | - | TRBD2 | TRBV10-3 | CAISESGSGGQETQYF | TGTGCCATCAGTGAGTCAGGTAGCGGGGGACAAGAGACCCAGTACTTC
TRBJ2-3 | - | TRBD1 | TRBV6-1 | CASRPGTGDTDTQYF | TGTGCCAGCAGGCCCGGGACAGGGGACACAGATACGCAGTATTTT
TRBJ2-7 | - | - | TRBV5-4 | CASTTGGRDSPYEQYF | TGTGCCAGCACCACGGGGGGGCGGGACAGCCCCTACGAGCAGTACTTC
TRBJ2-7 | few | - | TRBV9 | CASSTNQDPSPLKYF | TGTGCCAGCAGCACAAATCAGGACCCTTCGCCCCTAAAGTACTTT
TRBJ2-7 | many | TRBD1 | TRBV12-3/TRBV12-4 | CASRGQGENHEQYF | TGTGCCAGCAGGGGACAGGGCGAAAACCACGAGCAGTACTTC
TRBJ1-2 | - | - | TRBV7-2 | CASSFLGNTF | TGTGCCAGCAGCTTCTTGGGAAACACCTTC
TRBJ2-3 | - | TRBD2 | TRBV12-3/TRBV12-4 | CASSLALIAGRTDTQYF | TGTGCCAGCAGTTTAGCGCTAATAGCGGGACGCACAGATACGCAGTATTTT
TRBJ2-2 | - | - | TRBV10-3 | CAISDWLHTGELSF | TGTGCCATCAGTGATTGGCTTCACACCGGGGAGCTGTCTTTT
TRBJ2-7 | many | - | TRBV9 | CASSPPSRYEQYF | TGTGCCAGCAGCCCCCCGTCCCGTTACGAGCAGTACTTC
TRBJ1-2 | many | TRBD1 | TRBV7-2 | CASSEGQGGDYGYTF | TGTGCCAGCAGCGAGGGACAGGGGGGCGACTATGGCTACACCTTC
TRBJ2-1 | - | - | TRBV24-1 | CATSDMRGPPPNEQFF | TGTGCCACCAGTGATATGAGGGGACCCCCCCCCAATGAGCAGTTCTTC
TRBJ1-3 | - | TRBD1 | TRBV29-1 | CSVAGQPNGDTIYF | TGCAGCGTTGCGGGACAGCCGAATGGAGACACCATATATTTT
TRBJ1-2 | - | - | TRBV20-1 | CSAKGDGGTGSFYGYTF | TGCAGTGCTAAGGGGGACGGAGGAACAGGGTCATTCTATGGCTACACCTTC
TRBJ2-7 | many | - | TRBV4-3 | CASSQDPSSDYEQYF | TGCGCCAGCAGCCAAGATCCCAGTTCGGACTACGAGCAGTACTTC
TRBJ2-5 | many | TRBD2 | TRBV7-9 | CASSSRTSGARETQYF | TGTGCCAGCAGCTCAAGGACTAGCGGGGCACGAGAGACCCAGTACTTC
TRBJ1-1 | - | TRBD1 | TRBV19 | CAVGGTGGTEAFF | TGTGCCGTAGGCGGGACAGGGGGGACTGAAGCTTTCTTT
TRBJ1-2 | many | - | TRBV5-8 | CASSLVDRNYGYTF | TGTGCCAGCAGCTTGGTAGACAGAAACTATGGCTACACCTTC
TRBJ2-7 | - | TRBD1 | TRBV7-7 | CASSVGQGTEQYF | TGTGCTAGCAGCGTAGGACAGGGAACCGAGCAGTACTTC
TRBJ2-1 | - | - | TRBV4-3 | CASSQALDNEQFF | TGCGCCAGCAGCCAAGCCCTTGACAATGAGCAGTTCTTC
TRBJ2-1 | - | TRBD2 | TRBV25-1 | CASSSGGLSYSEQFF | TGTGCCAGCAGTTCGGGGGGGCTCTCCTACAGTGAGCAGTTCTTC
TRBJ1-1 | many | - | TRBV20-1 | CSAWDRDTSMNTEAFF | TGCAGTGCTTGGGACCGAGACACTTCCATGAACACTGAAGCTTTCTTT
TRBJ1-5 | many | - | TRBV11-2 | CASSFWVSDTDYSNQPQHF | TGTGCCAGCAGCTTTTGGGTTTCGGACACGGATTATAGCAATCAGCCCCAGCATTTT
TRBJ2-1 | many | TRBD1 | TRBV15 | CATSTYLGTGNDEQFF | TGTGCCACCAGCACGTATTTGGGGACAGGGAATGATGAGCAGTTCTTC
TRBJ1-4 | - | - | TRBV28 | CASFRQAFNEKLFF | TGTGCCAGCTTTAGACAGGCCTTTAATGAAAAACTGTTTTTT
TRBJ1-2 | - | - | TRBV6-2/TRBV6-3 | CASNLRGYTF | TGTGCCAGCAATCTTCGTGGCTACACCTTC
TRBJ2-7 | - | TRBD1 | TRBV25-1 | CASSDGQVAPGELYF | TGTGCCAGCAGTGATGGACAGGTGGCCCCCGGGGAGCTGTACTTC
TRBJ2-7 | many | - | TRBV4-3 | CASSQDRGAGNEQYF | TGCGCCAGCAGCCAAGATCGCGGGGCTGGAAACGAGCAGTACTTC
TRBJ2-1 | - | - | TRBV25-1 | CASSGGANEQFF | TGTGCCAGCAGTGGGGGGGCCAATGAGCAGTTCTTC
TRBJ2-5 | - | TRBD2 | TRBV12-3/TRBV12-4 | CACSSGLAVQETQYF | TGTGCCTGCAGTTCGGGACTAGCGGTTCAAGAGACCCAGTACTTC
TRBJ2-7 | - | - | TRBV7-2 | CASSSDRDTPYEQYF | TGTGCCAGCAGCTCCGACCGGGACACCCCCTACGAGCAGTACTTC
TRBJ2-5 | - | - | TRBV7-3 | CASSRGSQETQYF | TGTGCCAGCAGCCGGGGAAGCCAAGAGACCCAGTACTTC
TRBJ1-2 | many | - | TRBV27 | CASSPMGPAGLILDYGYTF | TGTGCCAGCAGCCCAATGGGGCCGGCAGGGCTGATCTTAGACTATGGCTACACCTTC
TRBJ1-4 | - | - | TRBV5-6 | CASSFYGSDEKLFF | TGTGCCAGCAGCTTCTATGGGTCAGATGAAAAACTGTTTTTT